A single TCR beta chain is shown here with its context. The sample originates from a study of OX40 agonist ivuxolimab in advanced cancers. The V gene lost 5 bases and the J gene lost 6 bases, with 18 bases spanning the gap. The CDR3 contains 15 residues. CDR1 is SGHDT, CDR2 YYEEEE, per germline. The assay was immunoSEQ multiplex PCR, and TCRdb's table has in-frame clones only and misses some. The sample yields about 78,000 clones, almost 95% seen once. The origin of this receptor is an adult with an advanced solid tumor such as melanoma, head and neck, liver or kidney cancer. The source material was CD4+ or CD8+ T cells sorted from blood, sampled in a trial of the OX40 agonist ivuxolimab. The chain employs TRBV5-6 and TRBJ2-1; the D gene is possibly TRBD2 (5 bases). The CDR3: CASRSSLAYPNEQFF. In nucleotides, the CDR3 is TGTGCCAGCAGATCCTCTCTAGCCTACCCCAATGAGCAGTTCTTC.